This passage covers 13 T cell receptor beta chains from one sample sequenced in a study of read filtering for tumor transcriptome and immune sequencing. From roughly 0.4 ug of RNA, a library with molecular barcoded alpha/delta and beta/gamma adaptors was made. TCRdb independently ran MiXCR on the reads; one entry per CDR3 protein. Counted here are approximately 61,000 distinct CDR3 sequences, nearly 20% occurring once; the ten biggest clones make up roughly 13%. What was sequenced was a population of CD138-negative cells sorted from bone marrow. Receptor source: a donor over 35 with multiple myeloma.

This clonotype was found many times. J is TRBJ2-7 and V is TRBV5-1; D is possibly TRBD1 (6 bases). The V and J ends lost 2 bases and 4 bases respectively, with 10 bases between them. In germline, CDR1 is SGHRS, CDR2 YFSETQ. This CDR3 comprises 13 residues. The CDR3 loop is CASSFNDRYEQYF. CDR3 nucleotide sequence: TGCGCCAGCAGCTTTAATGACAGGTACGAGCAGTACTTC.

This clonotype was seen at least ten times. The CDR3 bases are TGCAGTGCCCCGACAGGGGCTATTGAAGCTTTCTTT. It is translated as CSAPTGAIEAFF. The gene calls are TRBV20-1 and TRBJ1-1, with TRBD1 matching 8 bases. V was pared by 6 bases and J by 7 bases, with 7 bases of the junction left unmatched. Germline CDR1 DFQATT, CDR2 SNEGSKA (reference sequence). There are 12 residues in the CDR3.

In this sample, this clonotype turned up many times. The genes are TRBV29-1 and TRBJ1-2, with no clear D. Looked up from germline, CDR1 is SQVTM and CDR2 is ANQGSEA. The CDR3 length is 10 residues. Trimming shortened V by 4 bases and J by 5 bases, and 5 bases separated the two germline ends. CDR3: CSVVEYGYTF. The CDR3 region has the DNA TGCAGCGTTGTGGAGTATGGCTACACCTTC. Full variable domain (remainder filled in from reference TRBV29-1 and TRBJ1-2): SAVISQKPSRDICQRGTSLTIQCQVDSQVTMMFWYRQQPGQSLTLIATANQGSEATYESGFVIDKFPISRPNLTFSTLTVSNMSPEDSSIYLCSVVEYGYTFGSGTRLTVV.

This clonotype was picked up a small number of times. The chain links TRBV5-6 to TRBJ2-5, with D possibly being TRBD2 (5 bases). CDR3 length equals 15 residues. Per the germline V gene, CDR1 is SGHDT and CDR2 is YYEEEE. V dropped 2 bases and J dropped 1 base, with 12 bases sitting between them. DNA for the CDR3: TGTGCCAGCAGCTTCGACTACGCCACCCAAGAGACCCAGTACTTC. It translates to CASSFDYATQETQYF.

Points on this clonotype: A much larger clone differs from this one at a single base, so this may be a read error. V and J are TRBV7-2 and TRBJ2-5; D uncertain. CDR3 length: 15 amino acids. Germline CDR1 SGHTA, CDR2 FQGNSA. Here the CDR3 reads CASSLGWLGQVTQYF. The CDR3 DNA reads TGTGCCAGCAGCTTGGGCTGGCTGGGCCAAGTGACCCAGTACTTC.

This clonotype was counted ten times or more. Given a much more abundant clone one base away, this may be a read error. The chain recombines TRBV5-1 with TRBJ2-1; D tentatively reads TRBD1 or TRBD2 (7 bases each). CDR1 is SGHRS and CDR2 is YFSETQ in the germline V gene. CDR3 length equals 15 residues. CDR3 residues: CAGSLGGGGLNEQFF. The CDR3 DNA sequence: TGCGCCGGCAGCTTGGGGGGAGGGGGCCTCAATGAGCAGTTCTTC.

This clonotype showed up many times. This rearrangement joins TRBV20-1 to TRBJ2-5, with D perhaps TRBD1 or TRBD2 (5 bases each). The CDR3 covers 11 residues. The germline V gene has CDR1 DFQATT and CDR2 SNEGSKA (reference sequence). V was cut by 6 bases and J by 12 bases, with 17 bases left in between. Here the CDR3 DNA reads TGCAGTGCAAGGGACCAAATTCCGGAGTACTTC. The encoded protein is CSARDQIPEYF.

This clonotype occurred many times. The chain employs TRBV5-1 and TRBJ2-3; unclear D gene. V lost 4 bases and J 9 bases, leaving 15 bases between the germline ends. There are 13 residues in the CDR3. Germline V gives CDR1 SGHRS, CDR2 YFSETQ. The CDR3 DNA follows: TGCGCCAGCAGCCCCGCCGGGCGTGGGACGCAGTATTTT. Translating it yields CASSPAGRGTQYF.

On this clonotype itself: A read error may explain this, as a much larger clone is one base away. J is TRBJ2-5 and V is TRBV5-6; D may match TRBD1 or TRBD2 (5 bases each). CDR1 and CDR2 (germline): SGHDT, YYEEEE. The CDR3 is made up of 13 amino acids. The CDR3: CASSEGRQETQHF. As DNA, the CDR3 is TGTGCCAGCAGCGAGGGACGGCAAGAGACCCAGCACTTC.

Within the sample, this clonotype is medium-sized. The chain employs TRBV29-1 and TRBJ2-7; 9 nucleotides match TRBD1. The CDR3 has 13 residues. The germline V gene has CDR1 SQVTM and CDR2 ANQGSEA. J was trimmed by 0 bases and V by 7 bases; bases with no gene match: 4. CDR3: CSGTGDSSYEQYF. The CDR3 coding sequence is TGCAGCGGGACAGGGGACTCCTCCTACGAGCAGTACTTC.

This clonotype showed up many times. The genes are TRBV20-1 and TRBJ1-1; D gene unclear. This CDR3 region has 12 residues. Germline CDR1 reads DFQATT; CDR2 reads SNEGSKA (reference sequence). Trimming shortened V by 6 bases and J by 6 bases, and 14 bases separated the two germline ends. CDR3 in DNA: TGCAGTGCCCGAACCGTTTCTCCTGAAGCTTTCTTT. It encodes CSARTVSPEAFF.

This chain links TRBV6-5 with TRBJ1-3; D might be TRBD1 (5 bases). V was shortened by 6 bases and J by 0 bases, with 15 bases between the two germline ends. CDR3 length: 16 residues. CDR1 and CDR2 from the germline V gene are MNHEY and SVGAGI. The CDR3 protein is CASSPRGEISGNTIYF. The CDR3 bases are TGTGCCAGCAGCCCTCGAGGGGAGATCTCTGGAAACACCATATATTTT.

This clonotype was seen repeatedly, ten times or more. The chain carries TRBV21-1 and TRBJ1-2; the table's TRBD1 call for D was not verified on the DNA. TRBV21-1 is shown as a pseudogene. CDR3 size: 17 residues. The CDR3 sequence: CASSMSTGTDHNYGYTF. The CDR3 DNA follows: TGTGCCAGCAGCATGAGTACAGGGACAGACCATAACTATGGCTACACCTTC.